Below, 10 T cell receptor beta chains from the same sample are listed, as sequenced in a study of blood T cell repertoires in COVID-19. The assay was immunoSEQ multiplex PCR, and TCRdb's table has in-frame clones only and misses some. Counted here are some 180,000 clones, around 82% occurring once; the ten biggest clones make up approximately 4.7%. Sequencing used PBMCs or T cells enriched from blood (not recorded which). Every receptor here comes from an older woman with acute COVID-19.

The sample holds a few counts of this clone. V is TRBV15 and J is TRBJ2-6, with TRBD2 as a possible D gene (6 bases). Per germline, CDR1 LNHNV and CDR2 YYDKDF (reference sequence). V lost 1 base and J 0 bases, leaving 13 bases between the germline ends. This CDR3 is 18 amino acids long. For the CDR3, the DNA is TGTGCCACCAGCAGAGGGCGGGACCCACTCTCTGGGGCCAACGTCCTGACTTTC. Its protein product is CATSRGRDPLSGANVLTF.

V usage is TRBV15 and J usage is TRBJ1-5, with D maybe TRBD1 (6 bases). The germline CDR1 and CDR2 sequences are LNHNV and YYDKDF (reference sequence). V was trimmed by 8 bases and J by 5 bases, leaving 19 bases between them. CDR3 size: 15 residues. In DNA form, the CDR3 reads TGTGCCACCTCAGACAGGCCAAGTGAGGATCAGCCCCAGCATTTT. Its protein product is CATSDRPSEDQPQHF.

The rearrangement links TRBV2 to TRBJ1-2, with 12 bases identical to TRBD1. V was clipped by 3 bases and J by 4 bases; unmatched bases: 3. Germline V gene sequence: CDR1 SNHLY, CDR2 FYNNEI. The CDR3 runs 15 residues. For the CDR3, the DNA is TGTGCCAGCAGTGAGGGGACAGGGGGCATCTATGGCTACACCTTC. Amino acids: CASSEGTGGIYGYTF.

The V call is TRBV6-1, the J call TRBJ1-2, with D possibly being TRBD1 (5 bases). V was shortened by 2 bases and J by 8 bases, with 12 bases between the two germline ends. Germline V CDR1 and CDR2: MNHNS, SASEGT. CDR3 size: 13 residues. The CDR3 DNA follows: TGTGCCAGCAGTGAATCGGGGGAGGGCGGCTACACCTTC. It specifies CASSESGEGGYTF.

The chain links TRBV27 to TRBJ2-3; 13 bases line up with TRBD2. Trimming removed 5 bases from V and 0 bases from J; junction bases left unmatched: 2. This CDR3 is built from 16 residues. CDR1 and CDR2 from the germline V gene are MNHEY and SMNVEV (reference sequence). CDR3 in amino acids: CASSVLAGGSTDTQYF. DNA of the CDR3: TGTGCCAGCAGTGTACTAGCGGGAGGGAGCACAGATACGCAGTATTTT.

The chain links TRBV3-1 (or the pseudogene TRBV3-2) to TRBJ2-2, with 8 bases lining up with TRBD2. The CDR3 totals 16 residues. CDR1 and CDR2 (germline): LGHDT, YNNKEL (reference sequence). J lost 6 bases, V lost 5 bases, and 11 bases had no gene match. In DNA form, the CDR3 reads TGTGCCAGCAGCTTGGCGGGAGGTCGGGCCGCCGGGGAGCTGTTTTTT. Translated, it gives CASSLAGGRAAGELFF.

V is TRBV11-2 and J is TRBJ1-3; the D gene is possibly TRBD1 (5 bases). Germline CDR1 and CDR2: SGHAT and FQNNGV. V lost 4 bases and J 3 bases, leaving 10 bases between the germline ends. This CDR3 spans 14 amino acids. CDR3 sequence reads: CASSSRALGNTIYF. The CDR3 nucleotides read TGTGCCAGCAGCTCCAGGGCTCTTGGAAACACCATATATTTT.

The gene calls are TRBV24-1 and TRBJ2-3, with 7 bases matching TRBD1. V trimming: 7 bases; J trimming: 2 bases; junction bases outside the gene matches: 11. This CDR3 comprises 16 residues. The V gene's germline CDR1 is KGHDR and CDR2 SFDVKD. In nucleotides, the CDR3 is TGTGCCACCAGCCACCGGCTAGGGGGCACCACAGATACGCAGTATTTT. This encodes CATSHRLGGTTDTQYF.

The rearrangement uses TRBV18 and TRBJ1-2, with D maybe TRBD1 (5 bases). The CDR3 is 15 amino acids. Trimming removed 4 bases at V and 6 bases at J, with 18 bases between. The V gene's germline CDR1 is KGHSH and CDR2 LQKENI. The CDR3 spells CASSLGSQGFDGYTF. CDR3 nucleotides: TGTGCCAGCTCACTGGGGTCCCAGGGATTCGATGGCTACACCTTC. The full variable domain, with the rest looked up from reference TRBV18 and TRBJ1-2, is NAGVMQNPRHLVRRRGQEARLRCSPMKGHSHVYWYRQLPEEGLKFMVYLQKENIIDESGMPKERFSAEFPKEGPSILRIQQVVRGDSAAYFCASSLGSQGFDGYTFGSGTRLTVV.

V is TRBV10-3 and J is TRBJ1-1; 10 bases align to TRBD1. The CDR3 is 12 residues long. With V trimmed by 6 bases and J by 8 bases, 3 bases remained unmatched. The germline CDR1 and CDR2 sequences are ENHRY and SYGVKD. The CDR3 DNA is TGTGCCATCAGCTCGGGACAGGGGGAAGCTTTCTTT. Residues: CAISSGQGEAFF.